A single sample gave rise to the 31 T cell receptor beta chains below, sequenced in a study of metastatic and nonmetastatic thyroid tumors. There were no patients who had received any treatment before thyroid surgery. TCRdb re-called the PCR reads with MiXCR. This sample yields tens of thousands of clones, of which roughly 25% are seen a single time; under 10% belongs to the top ten. Material for sequencing was blood. These receptors were collected from a female donor with papillary thyroid cancer or a benign thyroid nodule (not recorded which). Some clones in this sample may be carry-over from other donors' samples.

In regard to this clone: The junction and the germline gene differ at one end; a read error may be behind it. V gene TRBV6-1 combines with J gene TRBJ2-3; D might be TRBD2 (5 bases). The CDR3 has 15 amino acids. The germline CDR1 and CDR2 sequences are MNHNS and SASEGT. The CDR3 is CASSTDCGGWDTQYF. The CDR3 DNA sequence: TGTGCCAGCAGTACGGACTGTGGAGGCTGGGATACACAGTATTTT.

This clone occurred once. Sequence at one end of the junction differs from germline and may be a read error. This chain connects TRBV11-2 to TRBJ2-1, with D maybe TRBD1 (6 bases). This CDR3 region has 18 residues. Germline CDR1 is SGHAT and CDR2 is FQNNGV. CDR3 in amino acids: CASSLEGQGRRSFNEQSF. As DNA, the CDR3 is TGTGCCAGCAGCTTAGAAGGGCAGGGGCGTAGGTCCTTCAATGAGCAGTCCTTC. Looking up the rest from reference TRBV11-2 and TRBJ2-1 gives the full variable domain: EAGVAQSPRYKIIEKRQSVAFWCNPISGHATLYWYQQILGQGPKLLIQFQNNGVVDDSQLPKDRFSAERLKGVDSTLKIQPAKLEDSAVYLCASSLEGQGRRSFNEQSFGPGTRLTVL.

This clone has a count of ten or more. The chain uses TRBV6-5 and TRBJ2-3; tentative D call: TRBD2 (6 bases). V was cut by 0 bases and J by 1 base, with 8 bases left in between. Germline V gene sequence: CDR1 MNHEY, CDR2 SVGAGI. There are 15 residues in the CDR3. CDR3 sequence: CASSYSVAGTDTQYF. The CDR3 nucleotides are TGTGCCAGCAGTTACTCGGTAGCGGGCACAGATACGCAGTATTTT.

Ten or more counts support this clone. The chain employs TRBV5-1 and TRBJ2-7, with a weak D call TRBD1 (6 bases). From germline, CDR1 is SGHRS and CDR2 YFSETQ. This CDR3 comprises 15 residues. Trimming stripped 0 bases from V and 4 bases from J, with 14 bases between. The chain's CDR3 is CASSLATGIMYEQYF. CDR3 DNA sequence: TGCGCCAGCAGCTTGGCCACAGGGATTATGTACGAGCAGTACTTC. Variable domain in full (rest from reference TRBV5-1 and TRBJ2-7): KAGVTQTPRYLIKTRGQQVTLSCSPISGHRSVSWYQQTPGQGLQFLFEYFSETQRNKGNFPGRFSGRQFSNSRSEMNVSTLELGDSALYLCASSLATGIMYEQYFGPGTRLTVT.

The CDR3 DNA follows: TGTGCCAGCAGCTTAGTTAGCACAGATACGCAGTATTTT. Protein: CASSLVSTDTQYF. The chain joins TRBV7-2 to TRBJ2-3, with D unclear. Trimming shortened V by 1 base and J by 0 bases, and 2 bases separated the two germline ends. This CDR3 is built from 13 residues. Germline-derived CDR1 and CDR2 are SGHTA and FQGNSA.

This clone was seen many times. This chain uses TRBV11-3 with TRBJ2-7; TRBD1 matches 7 bases. CDR1 and CDR2 from the germline V gene are SGHNT and YENEEA. The length of the CDR3 is 11 residues. The V gene end was trimmed by 10 bases and the J gene end by 5 bases; junction bases not matched to a gene: 5. The CDR3 loop is CATRQGDEQYF. CDR3 coding DNA: TGTGCCACCAGACAGGGTGACGAGCAGTACTTC.

This clone qualifies as medium-sized. This chain uses TRBV6-1 with TRBJ2-7; TRBD1 matches 12 bases. CDR3 size: 15 residues. V lost 2 bases and J lost 6; bases outside the gene matches: 5. CDR1 MNHNS and CDR2 SASEGT come from the germline V gene. CDR3 sequence reads: CASSERGQGAGEQYF. CDR3 bases: TGTGCCAGCAGTGAAAGGGGACAGGGGGCTGGCGAGCAGTACTTC.

This clone was recorded a few times. The chain links TRBV4-3 to TRBJ2-7; TRBD2 matches at 7 bases. The CDR3 covers 15 residues. From germline, CDR1 is LGHNA and CDR2 YSLEER. Trimming at V came to 3 bases and at J to 1 base, leaving 6 bases not matched to a gene. The CDR3 loop reads CASSQVLAESYEQYF. The CDR3 DNA reads as TGCGCCAGCAGCCAGGTTCTAGCGGAGTCCTACGAGCAGTACTTC.

In its sample, this clone was seen many times. The rearrangement joins TRBV20-1 to TRBJ1-5; 12 positions agree with TRBD1. V shed 5 bases and J 1 base; nucleotides not matched to a gene: 12. Germline V gives CDR1 DFQATT, CDR2 SNEGSKA (reference sequence). This CDR3 has 18 amino acids. CDR3 residues: CSALRWGQGAGSNQPQHF. The DNA of the CDR3 is TGCAGTGCTCTTAGGTGGGGACAGGGGGCGGGGAGCAATCAGCCCCAGCATTTT.

As regards this clone: This may arise from a read error, as a much more abundant clone is one base away. V is TRBV20-1 and J is TRBJ2-5; D is unclear. V gave up 1 base and J gave up 7 bases, with 13 bases separating them. The CDR3 length is 13 residues. Germline V gives CDR1 DFQATT, CDR2 SNEGSKA (reference sequence). For the CDR3, the DNA is TGCAGTGCTAGAGGCGACGACCCGGGGACCCAGTACTTC. It codes for CSARGDDPGTQYF.

This clone was counted at least ten times. The rearrangement joins TRBV20-1 to TRBJ2-7; D gene uncertain. CDR3 length equals 13 residues. The ends were cut back, 7 bases at V and 0 bases at J, with 13 bases in the middle. In germline, CDR1 is DFQATT, CDR2 SNEGSKA (reference sequence). The CDR3 region is CSVSMPRSYEQYF. The CDR3 DNA is TGCAGTGTTTCGATGCCACGCTCCTACGAGCAGTACTTC.

This clone was counted once. V and J are TRBV11-2 and TRBJ2-7; D is uncertain. Germline lookup yields CDR1 SGHAT and CDR2 FQNNGV. The V end was cut by 11 bases, the J end by 1 base, with 21 bases between. The CDR3 extends over 15 amino acids. CDR3 protein: CAQPGNPWASYEQYF. The DNA of the CDR3 is TGTGCCCAGCCGGGCAATCCTTGGGCATCCTACGAGCAGTACTTC.

This clone has only a few counts. This could be a read error, since a much larger clone is one nucleotide away. Given the absence of the conserved phenylalanine or tryptophan at the CDR3 end, a read error is likely. The DNA is left out, because the CDR3 cannot be placed on it with certainty; the CDR3 is given as TCRdb lists it. The V call is TRBV12-5, the J call TRBJ1-2; the DNA was not used to check the table's D call, TRBD1. With termini counted, the CDR3 has 8 amino acids. Germline CDR1 and CDR2: LGHNT and FRNRAP. The CDR3 spells CASEDGGA.

This clone was recorded at least ten times. The chain couples TRBV5-6 to TRBJ2-2, with D possibly matching TRBD1 (5 bases). This CDR3 spans 16 amino acids. The V end was cut by 5 bases, the J end by 3 bases, with 17 bases between. Germline assignment: CDR1 SGHDT and CDR2 YYEEEE. CDR3: CASRDVQDADTGELFF. The CDR3 region has the DNA TGTGCCAGCAGGGACGTACAGGACGCAGACACCGGGGAGCTGTTTTTT. Full variable domain (outside the CDR3, taken from reference TRBV5-6 and TRBJ2-2): DAGVTQSPTHLIKTRGQQVTLRCSPKSGHDTVSWYQQALGQGPQFIFQYYEEEERQRGNFPDRFSGHQFPNYSSELNVNALLLGDSALYLCASRDVQDADTGELFFGEGSRLTVL.

This clone was detected only once. This chain joins TRBV7-2 and TRBJ2-7, with D perhaps given as TRBD1 or TRBD2 (5 bases each). The germline V gene has CDR1 SGHTA and CDR2 FQGNSA. Trimming took off 4 bases at V and 5 bases at J, with 18 bases between the two ends. The CDR3 spans 15 residues. The CDR3 reads CASSWYPGPGDEQYF. The CDR3 coding sequence is TGTGCCAGCAGCTGGTATCCGGGACCAGGCGACGAGCAGTACTTC.

The table lists this clone with many counts. This chain links TRBV6-5 with TRBJ2-2; 9 bases match TRBD2. V gave up 4 bases and J gave up 7 bases; unmatched junction bases: 7. Germline V CDR1 and CDR2: MNHEY, SVGAGI. This CDR3 spans 15 amino acids. The CDR3 is CASSSPGLALGELFF. For the CDR3, the DNA is TGTGCCAGCAGTTCTCCGGGACTAGCCCTCGGGGAGCTGTTTTTT.

The chain couples TRBV18 to TRBJ1-2; possibly TRBD1 for D (5 bases). This CDR3 is built from 17 residues. The ends were cut back, 3 bases at V and 1 base at J, with 18 bases in the middle. The germline V gene encodes CDR1 KGHSH and CDR2 LQKENI. The CDR3 DNA sequence: TGTGCCAGCTCACCTGGACACCCGAGAGGGTATAACTATGGCTACACCTTC. As protein: CASSPGHPRGYNYGYTF.

This clone was observed many times. An end of the junction differs from the germline gene, which may be a read error. The gene calls are TRBV29-1 and TRBJ2-7; D not resolved. The CDR3 has 8 residues. Germline V gene data show CDR1 as SQVTM and CDR2 as ANQGSEA. DNA for the CDR3: TGCAGCGTTGAGTGCCCTTCCTTC. Its translation: CSVECPSF.

The sample holds many counts of this clone. This rearrangement joins TRBV7-9 to TRBJ1-6; D is perhaps TRBD1 (5 bases). The germline gives CDR1 SEHNR, CDR2 FQNEAQ (reference sequence). V was clipped by 5 bases and J by 7 bases, with 15 bases between them. CDR3 length equals 15 residues. The CDR3 is CASSPSGPTNSPLHF. The CDR3 DNA follows: TGTGCCAGCAGCCCTTCGGGACCGACCAATTCACCCCTCCACTTT.

This clone was recorded at least ten times. J is TRBJ1-5 and V is TRBV7-2; D unresolved. The CDR3 length is 13 residues. The germline gives CDR1 SGHTA, CDR2 FQGNSA. The V end lost 2 bases, the J end lost 5 bases, and 7 bases lay between the germline ends. For the CDR3, the DNA is TGTGCCAGCAGCTTATCGGAGTATCAGCCCCAGCATTTT. It encodes CASSLSEYQPQHF.

Details on this clone: One end of the junction does not line up with germline, which may come from a read error. The V and J genes are TRBV10-3 and TRBJ2-1; the match to TRBD2 covers 8 bases. Germline CDR1 reads ENHRY; CDR2 reads SYGVKD. CDR3 length equals 16 residues. Here the CDR3 DNA reads TGTGCCAGCAGGGTGTCGACGGGAGGGGGGAGAAATGAGCCGTTCTTC. This encodes CASRVSTGGGRNEPFF.

Many counts were recorded for this clone. The J gene is TRBJ1-2, the V gene TRBV10-3; D is unclear. The V end lost 3 bases, the J end lost 4 bases, and 12 bases lay between the germline ends. The V gene's germline CDR1 is ENHRY and CDR2 SYGVKD. This CDR3 has 14 residues. The CDR3 nucleotides are TGTGCCATCAGTGAATCCCCGGAGACCTATGGCTACACCTTC. Protein product: CAISESPETYGYTF.

This clone was seen repeatedly, ten times or more. V and J are TRBV6-7 and TRBJ2-7; D gene ambiguous. TRBV6-7 is flagged as an ORF with uncertain function. Trimming removed 5 bases at V and 1 base at J, with 18 bases between. This CDR3 has 16 amino acids. CDR3 in amino acids: CASSPGSPPSSYEQYF. The CDR3 coding sequence is TGTGCCAGCAGTCCCGGGTCCCCCCCCTCTTCCTACGAGCAGTACTTC.

V usage is TRBV18 and J usage is TRBJ1-1; D ambiguous. The CDR3 has 13 amino acids. Deletions cut 1 base from V and 5 bases from J, with 8 bases between. The germline CDR1 and CDR2 sequences are KGHSH and LQKENI. In nucleotides, the CDR3 is TGTGCCAGCTCACCACAGGGAGGGACTGAAGCTTTCTTT. Protein: CASSPQGGTEAFF.

Ten or more counts support this clone. This rearrangement joins TRBV4-2 to TRBJ2-5, with 14 bases aligning to TRBD2. CDR1 is LGHNA, CDR2 YNFKEQ, per germline. V trimming: 1 base; J trimming: 5 bases; junction bases outside the gene matches: 3. CDR3 size: 16 residues. The CDR3 protein is CASSQGLAGGPETQYF. CDR3 DNA: TGTGCCAGCAGCCAAGGACTAGCGGGAGGGCCGGAGACCCAGTACTTC.

The chain is built from TRBV11-3 and TRBJ2-7; D unclear. CDR1 and CDR2 (germline): SGHNT, YENEEA. Trimming removed 1 base at V and 6 bases at J, with 1 base between. The CDR3 runs to 10 residues. CDR3 region: CASSLGEQYF. The CDR3 DNA reads as TGTGCCAGCAGCTTAGGCGAGCAGTACTTC. Full variable domain (outside the CDR3, taken from reference TRBV11-3 and TRBJ2-7): EAGVVQSPRYKIIEKKQPVAFWCNPISGHNTLYWYLQNLGQGPELLIRYENEEAVDDSQLPKDRFSAERLKGVDSTLKIQPAELGDSAVYLCASSLGEQYFGPGTRLTVT.

This clone was recorded at least ten times. Possible read error: a much larger clone is one base away. This sample includes further DNA sequences coding for the same CDR3. CDR3 sequence (DNA): TGTGCCAGTAGCCCCCGGGGGCGTACCACCTACGAGCAGTACTTC. It translates to CASSPRGRTTYEQYF. V is TRBV19 and J is TRBJ2-7; possibly TRBD1 or TRBD2 for D (6 bases each). There are 15 residues in the CDR3. Trimming removed 6 bases at V and 2 bases at J, with 17 bases between. Germline lookup yields CDR1 LNHDA and CDR2 SQIVND (reference sequence).

The rearrangement links TRBV12-3 or TRBV12-4 to TRBJ2-7; 12 positions agree with TRBD1. The CDR3 is 15 amino acids. Germline trimming cut 5 bases from V and 4 bases from J; bases unmatched to any gene: 6. CDR3 residues: CASSIRDRGLYEQYF. For the CDR3, the DNA is TGTGCCAGCAGTATCCGGGACAGGGGGCTTTACGAGCAGTACTTC.

This clone was counted many times. The chain joins TRBV11-2 to TRBJ2-1; 7 positions agree with TRBD2. Germline CDR1 is SGHAT and CDR2 is FQNNGV. V lost 5 bases to trimming and J lost 8 bases; unmatched junction nucleotides: 6. This CDR3 has 13 residues. Here the CDR3 DNA reads TGTGCCAGCAGCACAAACGCGGGAGATGAGCAGTTCTTC. Translating gives CASSTNAGDEQFF.

This clone was counted ten times or more. CDR3 sequence reads: CASSPGPYGYTF. The CDR3 DNA is TGTGCCAGCAGTCCAGGGCCCTACGGCTACACCTTC. This chain joins TRBV27 and TRBJ1-2, with D maybe TRBD1 (5 bases). CDR1 and CDR2 (germline): MNHEY, SMNVEV (reference sequence). The CDR3 is 12 residues long. The ends were cut back, 5 bases at V and 8 bases at J, with 12 bases in the middle.

In its sample, this clone was seen many times. The chain links TRBV30 to TRBJ1-1; 11 positions match TRBD1. V shed 5 bases and J 6 bases; nucleotides not matched to a gene: 8. Germline V gene lookup returns CDR1 GTSNPN and CDR2 SVGIG (reference sequence). The CDR3 covers 14 residues. CDR3 DNA: TGTGCCTGGTACCGGACAGGGGGCGAGTCTGAAGCTTTCTTT. It translates to CAWYRTGGESEAFF.